This T cell receptor beta chain was captured in a study of blood T cell repertoires in COVID-19. TCRdb's table, derived via immunoSEQ multiplex PCR, lists solely in-frame clones and lacks some. The sample holds hundreds of thousands of clones, roughly nine tenths seen once. Participants, roughly 18 to 90 years old, spanned around 26 US areas. The germline V gene has CDR1 MDHEN and CDR2 SYDVKM. Trimming took off 4 bases at V and 0 bases at J, with 13 bases between the two ends. This CDR3 region has 16 residues. Specimen: PBMCs or T cells enriched from blood (not recorded which). The sequence was obtained from a young man who had recovered from COVID-19. The chain carries TRBV28 and TRBJ2-1; D ambiguous. DNA of the CDR3: TGTGCCAGCAGTTCCTATGACTCGAGCTCCTACAATGAGCAGTTCTTC. It codes for CASSSYDSSSYNEQFF.